This T cell receptor beta chain was recorded in a study of vaccination and CD4 T cells after COVID-19. Looking at the study overall: Convalescent donors totaled six males and four females, including two who were Hispanic.

Overall study findings and caveats: The authors identified 304 of 307 vaccine-specific clones in convalescent patients as spike mono-reactive. SARS-CoV-2-reactive clonotypes showed a nonsignificant median rise from approximately 21 to 40.

With the Oncomine TCR Beta short-read assay, DNA from cultured CD4+ T cells was sequenced. TCRdb re-called the PCR reads with MiXCR, one entry per CDR3 protein. The sample has about 20,000 distinct CDR3 sequences, approximately 49% seen once; the top ten hold less than 7.5%. Concerning this clonotype itself: What it recognizes is unknown.

Treatment described: approximately 9-day PBMC culture with coronavirus spike peptide pools or control peptides (ViraFEST assay). Germline lookup yields CDR1 KGHDR and CDR2 SFDVKD. The CDR3 extends over 15 amino acids. The V and J ends lost 7 bases and 4 bases respectively, with 18 bases between them. The chain links TRBV24-1 to TRBJ2-5; tentatively, D is TRBD1 or TRBD2 (5 bases each). The sequencing input was CD4+ T cells from blood, cultured in vitro. This TCR came from a human donor who had recovered from COVID-19. This CDR3 reads CATSVPSSGRETQYF. CDR3 bases: TGTGCCACCAGCGTCCCTTCGTCGGGGCGAGAGACCCAGTACTTC.